The 16 T cell receptor beta chains in this list originate from one sample, sequenced in a study of shared clonotypes between healthy human individuals. The naive CD8 population came from CD45RO-negative cells selected for CCR7, without terminally differentiated effector memory CD45RA+ cells. TCRdb's table, derived via immunoSEQ multiplex PCR, lists solely in-frame clones and lacks some. Here the sample spans roughly 810,000 clones, 96% being singletons. Sequenced: naive CD8+ T cells sorted from blood. The receptors were gathered from a man younger than 45 in good health.

The chain links TRBV7-2 to TRBJ2-7, with D unclear. Germline V lookup: CDR1 SGHTA, CDR2 FQGNSA. V was clipped by 1 base and J by 2 bases, with 6 bases between them. The CDR3 is 13 residues long. Here the CDR3 DNA reads TGTGCCAGCAGCTTAGGGAATGCCTACGAGCAGTACTTC. It codes for CASSLGNAYEQYF.

This chain uses TRBV5-6 with TRBJ2-7, with D perhaps TRBD2 (5 bases). Deletions cut 0 bases from V and 5 bases from J, with 9 bases between. CDR3 length equals 13 residues. The germline V gene has CDR1 SGHDT and CDR2 YYEEEE. CDR3 sequence: CASSLGGSDEQYF. The CDR3 DNA is TGTGCCAGCAGCTTGGGAGGGAGCGACGAGCAGTACTTC.

The chain joins TRBV30 to TRBJ2-3; 10 nucleotides match TRBD2. Unmatched junction bases numbered 3, after V lost 2 bases and J lost 1 base. The CDR3 is made up of 15 amino acids. Germline lookup yields CDR1 GTSNPN and CDR2 SVGIG (reference sequence). The CDR3 sequence is CAWSFGLAGTDTQYF. DNA of the CDR3: TGTGCCTGGAGTTTCGGACTAGCGGGCACAGATACGCAGTATTTT. Based on the CDR3 plus reference TRBV30 and TRBJ2-3, the full variable domain is SQTIHQWPATLVQPVGSPLSLECTVEGTSNPNLYWYRQAAGRGLQLLFYSVGIGQISSEVPQNLSASRPQDRQFILSSKKLLLSDSGFYLCAWSFGLAGTDTQYFGPGTRLTVL.

The chain links TRBV6-4 to TRBJ2-1; tentative D call: TRBD1 (6 bases). This CDR3 has 13 amino acids. Trimming pared 6 bases from V and 4 bases from J, leaving 10 bases between. Germline V gives CDR1 MRHNA, CDR2 SNTAGT. CDR3 in DNA: TGTGCCAGCAGCCCACAGGGTTACAATGAGCAGTTCTTC. As protein: CASSPQGYNEQFF.

The chain couples TRBV5-1 to TRBJ1-1; no clear D. Germline-derived CDR1 and CDR2 are SGHRS and YFSETQ. The CDR3 consists of 14 residues. Trimming removed 3 bases from V and 12 bases from J, with 21 bases in between. DNA of the CDR3: TGCGCCAGCAGCTCGGAACCTACGGTGCCCCCCTCTTTCTTT. As protein: CASSSEPTVPPSFF.

The rearrangement joins TRBV9 to TRBJ1-3; TRBD1 might be the D (6 bases). Trimming stripped 3 bases from V and 0 bases from J, with 10 bases between. Germline loops: CDR1 SGDLS, CDR2 YYNGEE. The CDR3 totals 15 residues. The CDR3 DNA reads as TGTGCCAGCAGCGCGGACAGTGGCTCTGGAAACACCATATATTTT. Its protein is CASSADSGSGNTIYF.

The genes are TRBV4-1 and TRBJ2-7; the match to TRBD1 covers 8 bases. V shed 1 base and J 4 bases; nucleotides not matched to a gene: 6. The CDR3 length is 15 residues. Germline V lookup: CDR1 MGHRA, CDR2 YSYEKL. Here the CDR3 DNA reads TGCGCCAGCAGCCAAGGACAGGGGAATTTGTACGAGCAGTACTTC. Its protein product is CASSQGQGNLYEQYF.

The chain uses TRBV5-1 and TRBJ2-1; D gene ambiguous. Germline V gene lookup returns CDR1 SGHRS and CDR2 YFSETQ. The V gene lost 6 bases and the J gene lost 1 base, with 5 bases spanning the gap. The CDR3 is made up of 12 amino acids. Here the CDR3 reads CASIGSYNEQFF. The CDR3 nucleotides read TGCGCCAGCATCGGATCCTACAATGAGCAGTTCTTC.

Turning to this clone: Other DNA sequences in this specimen translate into the identical CDR3. The DNA of the CDR3 is TGTGCCAGCAGCCCGACAGGGGGGACTGAAGCTTTCTTT. Its protein product is CASSPTGGTEAFF. The rearrangement links TRBV11-2 to TRBJ1-1; 9 bases are a match to TRBD1. The J segment lost 5 bases and the V segment lost 5 bases, leaving 3 bases of the junction unmatched. There are 13 residues in the CDR3. The germline V gene encodes CDR1 SGHAT and CDR2 FQNNGV.

Comment on this clone: The same CDR3 is also encoded by other DNA sequences in this sample. The rearrangement uses TRBV7-9 and TRBJ2-7; D uncertain. With 0 bases removed from V and 1 base from J, the gap between germline ends came to 4 bases. Germline values: CDR1 SEHNR, CDR2 FQNEAQ (reference sequence). The CDR3 runs to 13 residues. CDR3 sequence (DNA): TGTGCCAGCAGCTTAGCATCATCCTACGAGCAGTACTTC. This translates into CASSLASSYEQYF.

The rearrangement links TRBV7-2 to TRBJ1-1; 8 nucleotides match TRBD1. Germline V gives CDR1 SGHTA, CDR2 FQGNSA. V lost 2 bases, J lost 5 bases, and 4 bases stayed unmatched. The CDR3 sequence is 14 residues long. The DNA for the CDR3 is TGTGCCAGCAGCTTAAACAGGGGGAAGACTGAAGCTTTCTTT. Amino acid sequence: CASSLNRGKTEAFF.

The chain has TRBV7-6 and TRBJ2-7; D may be TRBD1 (6 bases). The CDR3 length is 14 residues. Germline V gene sequence: CDR1 SGHVS, CDR2 FNYEAQ. With 5 bases removed from V and 2 bases from J, the gap between germline ends came to 13 bases. CDR3 amino acids: CASSQGTQPYEQYF. For the CDR3, the DNA is TGTGCCAGCAGCCAGGGGACACAACCCTACGAGCAGTACTTC. Full variable domain (missing parts from reference TRBV7-6 and TRBJ2-7): GAGVSQSPRYKVTKRGQDVALRCDPISGHVSLYWYRQALGQGPEFLTYFNYEAQQDKSGLPNDRFSAERPEGSISTLTIQRTEQRDSAMYRCASSQGTQPYEQYFGPGTRLTVT.

V usage is TRBV11-3 and J usage is TRBJ2-3, with TRBD2 as a possible D gene (6 bases). Trimming took 5 bases from V and 6 from J, leaving 18 bases between them. This CDR3 has 15 residues. Germline CDR1 reads SGHNT; CDR2 reads YENEEA. In DNA, the CDR3 is TGTGCCAGCAGCCGCCGCTCGGGGGAGGTTGATACGCAGTATTTT. It is translated as CASSRRSGEVDTQYF.

The chain links TRBV4-1 to TRBJ2-7, with D tentatively TRBD1 (5 bases). The CDR3 sequence is 15 residues long. Germline-derived CDR1 and CDR2 are MGHRA and YSYEKL. The germline V and J ends were trimmed by 1 base and 3 bases, with 13 bases remaining between them. CDR3: CASSQGSQGSYEQYF. The CDR3 DNA sequence: TGCGCCAGCAGCCAAGGAAGCCAGGGAAGCTACGAGCAGTACTTC.

The rearrangement uses TRBV5-4 and TRBJ1-1; perhaps TRBD1 as D (6 bases). CDR1 and CDR2 (germline): SGHNT, YYREEE (reference sequence). V lost 4 bases to trimming and J lost 8 bases, with 9 bases between them. The CDR3 loop spans 11 amino acids. CDR3: CASSRQEEAFF. The DNA for the CDR3 is TGTGCCAGCAGCCGACAGGAAGAAGCTTTCTTT.

Details on this clone: The sample carries other DNA sequences with the same CDR3. The CDR3 reads CASSPGTGELFF. CDR3 DNA sequence: TGTGCCAGCAGCCCTGGGACGGGGGAGCTGTTTTTT. This chain joins TRBV9 and TRBJ2-2, with D perhaps being TRBD1 or TRBD2 (5 bases each). Germline CDR1 is SGDLS and CDR2 is YYNGEE. Trimming cost V 4 bases and J 8 bases, with 9 bases left between them. The CDR3 is 12 amino acids.